The rows below give T cell receptor beta chains drawn from one sample of a study of T cell repertoires in ileal Crohn's disease. Libraries were prepared by immunoSEQ multiplex PCR; TCRdb keeps only in-frame clonotypes and omits some of them. The data hold around 33,000 clones, with about 80% observed a single time. The sample taken for sequencing was ileal tissue. The receptors shown here come from an adult with Crohn's disease. The CDR3 runs from the conserved cysteine through the conserved F or W. Each record gives: D gene, J gene, clone size, V gene, CDR3 DNA, CDR3 protein. D genes are given only for firm matches. Rows may omit the clone size; those that give it use once, few, many or a size class.

.	TRBJ2-2	.	TRBV19	TGTGCCAGTAGCACAGGGCCACCCACCGGGGAGCTGTTTTTT	CASSTGPPTGELFF
TRBD2	TRBJ2-5	.	TRBV25-1	TGTGCCAGCAGTCGCGGAGGTGGACTAGCGCAGGAGACCCAGTACTTC	CASSRGGGLAQETQYF
.	TRBJ2-3	.	TRBV9	TGTGCCAGCAGCGCCAGAGGCGAGATGGATACGCAGTATTTT	CASSARGEMDTQYF
.	TRBJ1-1	few	TRBV6-5	TGTGCCAGCAGTTCGGACACTGAAGCTTTCTTT	CASSSDTEAFF
TRBD1	TRBJ2-3	.	TRBV30	TGTGCCTGGAGTGTGATGCAGGGGGCAGATACGCAGTATTTT	CAWSVMQGADTQYF
TRBD1	TRBJ2-3	.	TRBV29-1	TGCAGCGTTGTGGGGGAACCTGACAGGGGAATCGCAGATACGCAGTATTTT	CSVVGEPDRGIADTQYF
.	TRBJ1-4	.	TRBV6-5	TGTGCCAGCAGTTATCGCGTCAGGGTTGCAGATGAAAAACTGTTTTTT	CASSYRVRVADEKLFF
TRBD1	TRBJ1-4	.	TRBV6-5	TGTGCCAGCAGCATAAGGACAGGGATACGTGAAAAACTGTTTTTT	CASSIRTGIREKLFF
.	TRBJ1-2	.	TRBV14	TGTGCCAGCAGCCAAAAAGGACTCTATGGCTACACCTTC	CASSQKGLYGYTF
TRBD1	TRBJ2-7	.	TRBV6-5	TGTGCCAGCAGTTACGGACAGGGAGGAAGGGAGCAGTACTTC	CASSYGQGGREQYF
TRBD1	TRBJ1-2	.	TRBV30	TGTGCCTGGAGTTCCGGGACAGGGGGCTTTGGCTACACCTTC	CAWSSGTGGFGYTF
.	TRBJ2-3	.	TRBV6-5	TGTGCCAGCAGTTCTGACACAGGACCCACAGATACGCAGTATTTT	CASSSDTGPTDTQYF
.	TRBJ2-3	.	TRBV4-2	TGTGCCAGCAGCTTCACTTCAGGGTCGGATACGCAGTATTTT	CASSFTSGSDTQYF
TRBD1	TRBJ1-6	.	TRBV6-1	TGTGCCAGCAGTGAAGCGGCAGGGGGGCCCCATTCACCCCTCCACTTT	CASSEAAGGPHSPLHF
.	TRBJ2-5	few	TRBV9	TGTGCCAGCAGCGTAGGGGTCTCGCGGGAGACCCAGTACTTC	CASSVGVSRETQYF
TRBD1	TRBJ2-7	.	TRBV11-1	TGTGCCAGCAGCTCCCGGGACAGGAGCTCCTACGAGCAGTACTTC	CASSSRDRSSYEQYF
TRBD2	TRBJ2-1	.	TRBV2	TGTGCCAGCAGTAGAAGAACTAGCGGGAGTTACAATGAGCAGTTCTTC	CASSRRTSGSYNEQFF
TRBD1	TRBJ2-7	.	TRBV7-6	TGTGCCAGCAGCGCTGACAGGGGGAATTTCTACGAGCAGTACTTC	CASSADRGNFYEQYF
TRBD2	TRBJ2-7	.	TRBV2	TGTGCCAGCAGTGAACGGGTAGCGGGAGGGCCCATCGAGCAGTACTTC	CASSERVAGGPIEQYF
.	TRBJ1-2	.	TRBV30	TGTGCCTGGGGCGGGAGGGGAAACAACTATGGCTACACCTTC	CAWGGRGNNYGYTF
TRBD2	TRBJ2-7	.	TRBV18	TGTGCCAGCTCACCACCGATTATTTTGGGACTAGCGCCCTACGAGCAGTACTTC	CASSPPIILGLAPYEQYF
.	TRBJ1-1	.	TRBV9	TGTGCCAGCAGCATTTATATGAACACTGAAGCTTTCTTT	CASSIYMNTEAFF
TRBD1	TRBJ1-1	.	TRBV15	TGTGCCACCAGCAGATCCTACGGGGACAGCACTGAAGCTTTCTTT	CATSRSYGDSTEAFF
TRBD1	TRBJ1-2	.	TRBV6-5	TGTGCCAGCAGGCCAGGGGGTTACGGTGGCTACACCTTC	CASRPGGYGGYTF
.	TRBJ1-1	few	TRBV2	TGTGCCAGCACCGCTACCGGGACATCGAACACTGAAGCTTTCTTT	CASTATGTSNTEAFF
TRBD1	TRBJ1-1	.	TRBV6-6	TGTGCCAGCAGTGATACTCAGGGGGCCACTGAAGCTTTCTTT	CASSDTQGATEAFF
.	TRBJ2-7	.	TRBV20-1	TGCAGTGCACGGGATAGCTACGAGCAGTACTTC	CSARDSYEQYF
TRBD2	TRBJ2-7	.	TRBV2	TGTGCCAGCAGAAGGAGCCGCGGGGGGGCTTACGAGCAGTACTTC	CASRRSRGGAYEQYF
TRBD2	TRBJ2-1	few	TRBV10-3	TGTGCCATCAGTGATCGGGGGGGTGAGCAGTTCTTC	CAISDRGGEQFF
.	TRBJ1-1	few	TRBV5-1	TGCGCCAGCAGCTCCTTCAGGGGACGGACTGAAGCTTTCTTT	CASSSFRGRTEAFF
TRBD2	TRBJ2-5	.	TRBV9	TGTGCCAGCAGCGTTAGCGGGGGCCGAAAAGAGACCCAGTACTTC	CASSVSGGRKETQYF
TRBD2	TRBJ2-1	.	TRBV5-6	TGTGCCAGCAGCCAAACTAGCGTGGCGGGAGCCCCGTTAGGTGAGCAGTTCTTC	CASSQTSVAGAPLGEQFF
.	TRBJ2-3	.	TRBV5-4	TGTGCCAGCAGCTTGTGGTGGGGCAGCACAGATACGCAGTATTTT	CASSLWWGSTDTQYF
.	TRBJ2-7	.	TRBV5-1	TGCGCCAGCAGTTTTTGGCGCCGGGGAAGCTCCTACGAGCAGTACTTC	CASSFWRRGSSYEQYF
.	TRBJ1-2	.	TRBV27	TGTGCCAGCAGTTTAGTCGGCGGGAATGGGTCTCCCACCTTC	CASSLVGGNGSPTF
.	TRBJ2-7	.	TRBV12-5	TGTGCTAGTGGTTTGTTCTGGCAGGGGCGTGGTGGCTACGAGCAGTACTTC	CASGLFWQGRGGYEQYF
.	TRBJ1-2	once	TRBV2	TGTGCCAGCCGGGGGGGTAACTATGGCTACACCTTC	CASRGGNYGYTF
.	TRBJ1-2	.	TRBV6-6	TGTGCCAGCAGTTTCGGAGCTCCCTCCTATGGCTACACCTTC	CASSFGAPSYGYTF
TRBD1	TRBJ1-4	.	TRBV19	TGTGCCAGTAGTCAGGGACAGGGGAGGCAGGAAAAACTGTTTTTT	CASSQGQGRQEKLFF
TRBD2	TRBJ2-1	.	TRBV15	TGTGCCACCAGTTTTAGCGGGGGGTACAATGAGCAGTTCTTC	CATSFSGGYNEQFF
TRBD2	TRBJ2-7	.	TRBV6-1	TGTGCCAGCAGTGCAAGCGGGACCTTCGGGGAGCAGTACTTC	CASSASGTFGEQYF
TRBD2	TRBJ2-7	.	TRBV10-1	TGCGCCAGCGAGGGCTCTAGCGGGAGGGCCTTACACGAGCAGTACTTC	CASEGSSGRALHEQYF
TRBD1	TRBJ2-7	.	TRBV19	TGTGCCAGTAGTGTAAGGACAGGGGGTCTTCTCTACGAGCAGTACTTC	CASSVRTGGLLYEQYF
.	TRBJ1-1	.	TRBV6-5	TGTGCCAGCAGTTACCGGGGGAGCGGCACTGAAGCTTTCTTT	CASSYRGSGTEAFF
.	TRBJ1-2	.	TRBV19	TGTGCCGTGGGGCAGGGTATGGGCTATGGCTACACCTTC	CAVGQGMGYGYTF
.	TRBJ2-7	.	TRBV10-3	TGTGCCATCAGTGAGGCAGGGGTAGGCGAGCAGTACTTC	CAISEAGVGEQYF
.	TRBJ1-1	.	TRBV5-1	TGCGCCAGCAGGACGGGACAGAACACTGAAGCTTTCTTT	CASRTGQNTEAFF
.	TRBJ2-3	.	TRBV30	TGTGCCTGGAGTGTCGGAGGGAGCACAGATACGCAGTATTTT	CAWSVGGSTDTQYF
.	TRBJ1-1	.	TRBV10-3	TGTGCCATCAGTCCCGCGGCCGCGAACACTGAAGCTTTCTTT	CAISPAAANTEAFF